The 9 T cell receptor beta chains reported below all come from one sample, sequenced in a study of blood T cell repertoires in COVID-19. TCRdb's table, derived via immunoSEQ multiplex PCR, lists solely in-frame clones and lacks some. The data hold some 190,000 clones, with 84% observed a single time. Sequenced material: peripheral blood. The receptors originated from a woman aged 70-85 years with active or convalescent COVID-19.

The CDR3 is CATSDTPGQEILTEAFF. The CDR3 nucleotides are TGTGCCACCAGTGATACACCGGGACAGGAGATACTCACTGAAGCTTTCTTT. The chain recombines TRBV24-1 with TRBJ1-1, with 8 nucleotides matching TRBD1. This CDR3 has 17 amino acids. Germline trimming cut 3 bases from V and 4 bases from J; bases unmatched to any gene: 12. From germline, CDR1 is KGHDR and CDR2 SFDVKD.

The CDR3 sequence is CASRATGGGNQPQHF. The CDR3, as DNA: TGTGCCAGCAGAGCTACAGGGGGCGGCAATCAGCCCCAGCATTTT. The J gene is TRBJ1-5, the V gene TRBV27; 9 positions match TRBD1. CDR1 is MNHEY and CDR2 is SMNVEV in the germline V gene (reference sequence). This CDR3 comprises 15 residues. With V trimmed by 6 bases and J by 2 bases, 5 bases remained unmatched.

The genes are TRBV7-2 and TRBJ2-1; the D gene is possibly TRBD2 (5 bases). The germline CDR1 and CDR2 sequences are SGHTA and FQGNSA. The V end was cut by 5 bases, the J end by 4 bases, with 9 bases between. This CDR3 spans 13 amino acids. The CDR3 coding sequence is TGTGCCAGCAGCCCGAGGGCGTACAATGAGCAGTTCTTC. Translation gives CASSPRAYNEQFF.

The rearrangement links TRBV28 to TRBJ2-3; no reliable D call. CDR1 and CDR2 (germline): MDHEN, SYDVKM. The CDR3 length is 13 residues. Trimming pared 3 bases from V and 6 bases from J, leaving 10 bases between. CDR3 amino acids: CASSLARPDTQYF. DNA for the CDR3: TGTGCCAGCAGTTTGGCGAGGCCGGATACGCAGTATTTT.

The chain combines TRBV28 with TRBJ2-7; possibly TRBD1 for D (6 bases). V was cut by 3 bases and J by 6 bases, with 12 bases left in between. This CDR3 has 13 amino acids. Looked up from germline, CDR1 is MDHEN and CDR2 is SYDVKM. CDR3 amino acids: CASSFGQLGEQYF. The CDR3, as DNA: TGTGCCAGCAGTTTTGGACAGCTCGGCGAGCAGTACTTC.

This clone was counted between two and nine times. This chain uses TRBV18 with TRBJ1-3; D gene unclear. Trimming took 6 bases from V and 0 from J, leaving 12 bases between them. This CDR3 spans 15 amino acids. Germline values: CDR1 KGHSH, CDR2 LQKENI. The CDR3 region has the DNA TGTGCCAGCTCCCTGACACCCTACTCTGGAAACACCATATATTTT. This encodes CASSLTPYSGNTIYF.

V usage is TRBV6-5 and J usage is TRBJ2-3; possibly TRBD1 for D (6 bases). V lost 5 bases, J lost 0 bases, and 12 bases lay in between. Germline V gene sequence: CDR1 MNHEY, CDR2 SVGAGI. The CDR3 spans 15 residues. The CDR3 loop reads CASSITRGSTDTQYF. The CDR3 DNA follows: TGTGCCAGCAGTATAACTAGGGGGAGCACAGATACGCAGTATTTT.

The genes are TRBV3-1 (or the pseudogene TRBV3-2) and TRBJ1-1; D perhaps matches TRBD1 (6 bases). This CDR3 has 14 amino acids. Germline V gives CDR1 LGHDT, CDR2 YNNKEL (reference sequence). The ends were cut back, 4 bases at V and 4 bases at J, with 13 bases in the middle. CDR3 loop: CASSLTQGSTEAFF. Here the CDR3 DNA reads TGTGCCAGCAGCCTTACACAGGGCAGCACTGAAGCTTTCTTT.

The sample holds a few counts of this clone. V is TRBV5-6 and J is TRBJ2-2, with D hard to call. The CDR3 is 16 amino acids. The germline CDR1 and CDR2 sequences are SGHDT and YYEEEE. V dropped 4 bases and J dropped 3 bases, with 16 bases sitting between them. CDR3 protein: CASSPRRLRHTGELFF. CDR3 DNA: TGTGCCAGCAGCCCGCGTCGCTTGCGGCACACCGGGGAGCTGTTTTTT. Using reference TRBV5-6 and TRBJ2-2 for the parts outside the CDR3, the full variable domain is DAGVTQSPTHLIKTRGQQVTLRCSPKSGHDTVSWYQQALGQGPQFIFQYYEEEERQRGNFPDRFSGHQFPNYSSELNVNALLLGDSALYLCASSPRRLRHTGELFFGEGSRLTVL.